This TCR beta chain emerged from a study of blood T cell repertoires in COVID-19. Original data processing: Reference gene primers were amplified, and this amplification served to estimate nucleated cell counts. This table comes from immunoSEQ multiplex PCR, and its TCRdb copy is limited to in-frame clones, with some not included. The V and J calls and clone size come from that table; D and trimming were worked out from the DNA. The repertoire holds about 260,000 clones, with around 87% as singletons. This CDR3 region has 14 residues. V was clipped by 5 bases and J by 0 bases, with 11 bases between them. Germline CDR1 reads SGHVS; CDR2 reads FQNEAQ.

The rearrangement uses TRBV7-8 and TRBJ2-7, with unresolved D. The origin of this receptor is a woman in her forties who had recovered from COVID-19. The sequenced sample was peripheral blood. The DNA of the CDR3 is TGTGCCAGCAGCCCTCAAGAGAGCTCCTACGAGCAGTACTTC. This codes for CASSPQESSYEQYF.